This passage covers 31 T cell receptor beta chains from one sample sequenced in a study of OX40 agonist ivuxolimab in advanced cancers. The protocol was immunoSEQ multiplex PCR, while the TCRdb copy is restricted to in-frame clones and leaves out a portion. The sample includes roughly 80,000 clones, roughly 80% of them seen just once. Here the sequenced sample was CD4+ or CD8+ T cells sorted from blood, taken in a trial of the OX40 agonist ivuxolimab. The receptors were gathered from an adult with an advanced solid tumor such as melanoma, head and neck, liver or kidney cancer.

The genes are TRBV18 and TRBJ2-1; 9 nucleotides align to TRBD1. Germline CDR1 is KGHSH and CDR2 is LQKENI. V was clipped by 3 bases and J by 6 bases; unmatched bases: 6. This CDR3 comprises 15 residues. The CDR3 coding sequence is TGTGCCAGCTCACCTTCCCGACAGGGGGGCAATGAGCAGTTCTTC. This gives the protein CASSPSRQGGNEQFF.

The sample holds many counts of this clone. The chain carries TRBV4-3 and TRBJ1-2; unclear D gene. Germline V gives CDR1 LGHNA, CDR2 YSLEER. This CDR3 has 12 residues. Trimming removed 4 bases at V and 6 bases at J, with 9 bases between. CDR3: CASSLSGHGYTF. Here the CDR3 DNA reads TGCGCCAGCAGCCTCTCCGGGCATGGCTACACCTTC.

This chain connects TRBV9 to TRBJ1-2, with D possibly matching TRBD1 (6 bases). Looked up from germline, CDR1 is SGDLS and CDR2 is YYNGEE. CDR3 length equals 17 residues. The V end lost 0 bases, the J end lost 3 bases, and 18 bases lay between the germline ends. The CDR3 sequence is CASSVVDSPTTDYGYTF. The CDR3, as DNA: TGTGCCAGCAGCGTAGTGGACAGCCCCACCACCGACTATGGCTACACCTTC.

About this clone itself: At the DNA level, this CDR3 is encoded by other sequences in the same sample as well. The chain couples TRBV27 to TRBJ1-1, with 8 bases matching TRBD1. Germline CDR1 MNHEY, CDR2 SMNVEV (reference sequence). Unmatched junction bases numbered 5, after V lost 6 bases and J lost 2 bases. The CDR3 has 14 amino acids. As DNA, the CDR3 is TGTGCCAGCAGCCCCGGACAGGGAAACACTGAAGCTTTCTTT. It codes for CASSPGQGNTEAFF.

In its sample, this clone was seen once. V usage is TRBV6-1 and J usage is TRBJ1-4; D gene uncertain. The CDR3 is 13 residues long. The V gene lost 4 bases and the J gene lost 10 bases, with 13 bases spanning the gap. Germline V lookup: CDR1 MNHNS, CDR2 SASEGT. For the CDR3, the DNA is TGTGCCAGCAGTGGGCAGGAGTCGGGAAAACTGTTTTTT. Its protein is CASSGQESGKLFF.

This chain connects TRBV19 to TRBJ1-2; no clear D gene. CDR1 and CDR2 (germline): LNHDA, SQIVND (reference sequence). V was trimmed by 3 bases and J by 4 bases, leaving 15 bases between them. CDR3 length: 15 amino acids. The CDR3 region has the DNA TGTGCCAGTAGTATGTTACAGTATGGGAGCTATGGCTACACCTTC. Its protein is CASSMLQYGSYGYTF.

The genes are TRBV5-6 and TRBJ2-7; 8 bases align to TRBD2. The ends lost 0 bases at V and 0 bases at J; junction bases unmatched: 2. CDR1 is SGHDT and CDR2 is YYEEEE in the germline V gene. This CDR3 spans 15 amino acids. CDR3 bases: TGTGCCAGCAGCTTGGTTAGCGGGGTCTCCTACGAGCAGTACTTC. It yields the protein CASSLVSGVSYEQYF. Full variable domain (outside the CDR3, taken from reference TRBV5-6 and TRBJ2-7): DAGVTQSPTHLIKTRGQQVTLRCSPKSGHDTVSWYQQALGQGPQFIFQYYEEEERQRGNFPDRFSGHQFPNYSSELNVNALLLGDSALYLCASSLVSGVSYEQYFGPGTRLTVT.

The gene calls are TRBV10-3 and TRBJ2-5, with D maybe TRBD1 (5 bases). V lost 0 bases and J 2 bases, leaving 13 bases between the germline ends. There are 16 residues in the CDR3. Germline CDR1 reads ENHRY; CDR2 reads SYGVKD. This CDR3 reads CAISESGQGRQETQYF. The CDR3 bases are TGTGCCATCAGTGAGTCGGGTCAGGGCCGGCAAGAGACCCAGTACTTC.

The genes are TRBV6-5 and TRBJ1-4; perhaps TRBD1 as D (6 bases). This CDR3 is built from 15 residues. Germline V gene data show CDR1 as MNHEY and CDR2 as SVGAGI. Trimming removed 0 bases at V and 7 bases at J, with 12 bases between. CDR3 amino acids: CASSYSPRQAEKLFF. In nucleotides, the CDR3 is TGTGCCAGCAGTTACTCGCCTCGACAGGCTGAAAAACTGTTTTTT.

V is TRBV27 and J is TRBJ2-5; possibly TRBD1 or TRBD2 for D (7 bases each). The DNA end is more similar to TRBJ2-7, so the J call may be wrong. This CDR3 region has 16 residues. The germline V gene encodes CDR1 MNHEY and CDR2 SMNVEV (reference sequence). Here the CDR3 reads CASSFVGGTASYEQYF. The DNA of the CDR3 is TGTGCCAGCAGTTTCGTGGGGGGGACAGCCTCCTACGAGCAGTACTTC.

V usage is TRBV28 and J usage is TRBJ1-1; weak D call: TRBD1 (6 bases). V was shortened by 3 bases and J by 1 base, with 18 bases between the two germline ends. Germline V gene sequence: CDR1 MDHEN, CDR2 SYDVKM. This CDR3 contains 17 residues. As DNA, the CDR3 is TGTGCCAGCAGTTTCCATGCCCAGGGGCGAGGGAACACTGAAGCTTTCTTT. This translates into CASSFHAQGRGNTEAFF.

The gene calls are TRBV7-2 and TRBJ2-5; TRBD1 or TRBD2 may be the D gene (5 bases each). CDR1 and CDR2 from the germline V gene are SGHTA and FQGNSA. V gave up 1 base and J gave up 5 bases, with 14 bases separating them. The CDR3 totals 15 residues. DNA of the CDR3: TGTGCCAGCAGCTTAGGACGAGGGGATGGGGAGACCCAGTACTTC. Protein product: CASSLGRGDGETQYF.

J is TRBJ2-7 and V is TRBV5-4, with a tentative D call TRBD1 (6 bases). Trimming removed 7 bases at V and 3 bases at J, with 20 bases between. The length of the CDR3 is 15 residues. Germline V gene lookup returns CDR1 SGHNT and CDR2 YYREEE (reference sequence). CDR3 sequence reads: CASGQNPEFDYEQYV. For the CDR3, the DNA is TGTGCCAGCGGACAGAATCCGGAATTTGACTACGAGCAGTACGTC.

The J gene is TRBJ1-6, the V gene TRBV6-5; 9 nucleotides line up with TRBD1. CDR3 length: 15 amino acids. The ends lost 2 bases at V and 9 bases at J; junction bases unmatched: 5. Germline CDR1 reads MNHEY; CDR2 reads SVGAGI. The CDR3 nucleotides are TGTGCCAGCAGTTACGGGGGACAGGGCGGTTCACCCCTCCACTTT. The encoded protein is CASSYGGQGGSPLHF.

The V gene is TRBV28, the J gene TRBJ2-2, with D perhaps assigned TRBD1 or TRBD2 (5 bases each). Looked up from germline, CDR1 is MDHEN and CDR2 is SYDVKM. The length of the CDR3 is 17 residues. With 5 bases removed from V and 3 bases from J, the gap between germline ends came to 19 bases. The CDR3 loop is CASSLLAGTDYTGELFF. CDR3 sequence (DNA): TGTGCCAGCAGTCTACTTGCCGGGACGGACTACACCGGGGAGCTGTTTTTT.

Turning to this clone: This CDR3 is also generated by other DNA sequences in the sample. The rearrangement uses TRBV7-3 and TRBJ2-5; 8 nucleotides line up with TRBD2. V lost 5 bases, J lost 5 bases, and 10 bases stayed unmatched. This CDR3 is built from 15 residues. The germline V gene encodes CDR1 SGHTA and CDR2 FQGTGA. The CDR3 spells CASSQTGGPWETQYF. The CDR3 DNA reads TGTGCCAGCAGCCAGACGGGGGGGCCGTGGGAGACCCAGTACTTC.

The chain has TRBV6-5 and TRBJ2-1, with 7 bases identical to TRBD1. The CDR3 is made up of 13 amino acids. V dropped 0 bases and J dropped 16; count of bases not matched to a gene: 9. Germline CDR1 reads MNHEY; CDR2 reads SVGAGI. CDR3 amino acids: CASSYSGQVLLFF. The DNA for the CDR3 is TGTGCCAGCAGTTACTCTGGACAGGTCCTGTTATTCTTC.

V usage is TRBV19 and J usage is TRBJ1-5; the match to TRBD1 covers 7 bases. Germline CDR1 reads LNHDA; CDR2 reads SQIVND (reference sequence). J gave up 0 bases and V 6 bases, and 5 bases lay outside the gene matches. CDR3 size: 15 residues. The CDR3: CASRGTAYSNQPQHF. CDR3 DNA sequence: TGTGCCAGTAGAGGGACAGCGTATAGCAATCAGCCCCAGCATTTT.

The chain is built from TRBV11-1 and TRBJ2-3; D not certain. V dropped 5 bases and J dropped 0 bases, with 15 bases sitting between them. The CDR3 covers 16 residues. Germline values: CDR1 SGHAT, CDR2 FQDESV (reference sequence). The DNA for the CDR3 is TGTGCCAGCAGCGCCCAGCCATTTCAGAGCACAGATACGCAGTATTTT. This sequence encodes CASSAQPFQSTDTQYF. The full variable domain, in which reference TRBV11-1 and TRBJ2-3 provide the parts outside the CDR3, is EAEVAQSPRYKITEKSQAVAFWCDPISGHATLYWYRQILGQGPELLVQFQDESVVDDSQLPKDRFSAERLKGVDSTLKIQPAELGDSAMYLCASSAQPFQSTDTQYFGPGTRLTVL.

The CDR3 bases are TGTGCCAGCAGCTTGCGCGGCCTTAACTATGGCTACACCTTC. Translating it yields CASSLRGLNYGYTF. The chain has TRBV5-6 and TRBJ1-2; D ambiguous. The CDR3 sequence is 14 residues long. V was shortened by 1 base and J by 1 base, with 8 bases between the two germline ends. Germline values: CDR1 SGHDT, CDR2 YYEEEE.

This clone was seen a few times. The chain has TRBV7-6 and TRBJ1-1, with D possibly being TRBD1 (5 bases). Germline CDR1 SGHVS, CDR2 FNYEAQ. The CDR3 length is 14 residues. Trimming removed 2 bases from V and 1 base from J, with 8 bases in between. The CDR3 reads CASSLSTANTEAFF. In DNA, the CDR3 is TGTGCCAGCAGCTTATCGACAGCGAACACTGAAGCTTTCTTT.

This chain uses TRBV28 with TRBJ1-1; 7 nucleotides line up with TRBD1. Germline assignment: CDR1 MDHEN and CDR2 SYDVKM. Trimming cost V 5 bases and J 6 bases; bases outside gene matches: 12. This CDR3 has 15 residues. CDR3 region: CASSPSTGFVAEAFF. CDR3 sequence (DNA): TGTGCCAGCAGTCCCTCGACAGGGTTTGTCGCTGAAGCTTTCTTT.

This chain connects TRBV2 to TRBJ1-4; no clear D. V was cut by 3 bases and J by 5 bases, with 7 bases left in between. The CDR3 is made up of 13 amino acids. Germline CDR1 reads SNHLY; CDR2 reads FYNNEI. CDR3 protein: CASSEGNNEKLFF. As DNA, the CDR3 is TGTGCCAGCAGTGAGGGCAACAATGAAAAACTGTTTTTT.

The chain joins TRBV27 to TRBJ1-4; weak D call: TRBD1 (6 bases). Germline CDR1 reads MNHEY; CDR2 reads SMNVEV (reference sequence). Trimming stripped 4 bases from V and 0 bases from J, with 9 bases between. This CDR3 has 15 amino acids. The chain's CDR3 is CASSSQGATNEKLFF. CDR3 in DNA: TGTGCCAGCAGTTCACAGGGTGCAACTAATGAAAAACTGTTTTTT.

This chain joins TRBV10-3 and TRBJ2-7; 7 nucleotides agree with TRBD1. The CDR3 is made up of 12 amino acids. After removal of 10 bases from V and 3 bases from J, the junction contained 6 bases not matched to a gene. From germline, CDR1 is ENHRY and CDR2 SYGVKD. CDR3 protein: CATTGDSYEQYV. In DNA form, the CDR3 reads TGTGCCACCACCGGGGACAGCTACGAGCAGTACGTC.

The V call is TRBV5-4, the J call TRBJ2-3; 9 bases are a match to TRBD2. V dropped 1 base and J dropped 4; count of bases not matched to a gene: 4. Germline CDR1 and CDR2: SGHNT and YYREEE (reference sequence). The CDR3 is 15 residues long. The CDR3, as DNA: TGTGCCAGCAGCTTGAGCCTAGCGGGGCCAGATACGCAGTATTTT. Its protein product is CASSLSLAGPDTQYF. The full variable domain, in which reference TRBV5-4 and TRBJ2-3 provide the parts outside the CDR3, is ETGVTQSPTHLIKTRGQQVTLRCSSQSGHNTVSWYQQALGQGPQFIFQYYREEENGRGNFPPRFSGLQFPNYSSELNVNALELDDSALYLCASSLSLAGPDTQYFGPGTRLTVL.

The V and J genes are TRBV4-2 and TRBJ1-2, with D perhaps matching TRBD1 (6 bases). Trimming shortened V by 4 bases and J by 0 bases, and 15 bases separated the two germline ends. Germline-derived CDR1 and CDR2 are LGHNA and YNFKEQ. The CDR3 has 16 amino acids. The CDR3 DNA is TGTGCCAGCAGCCCGGGGGACACTACATCTAACTATGGCTACACCTTC. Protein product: CASSPGDTTSNYGYTF.

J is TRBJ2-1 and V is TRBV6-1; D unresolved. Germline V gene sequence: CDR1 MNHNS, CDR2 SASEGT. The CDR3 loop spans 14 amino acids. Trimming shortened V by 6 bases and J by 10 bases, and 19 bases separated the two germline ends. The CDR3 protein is CASRYSSLQWEQFF. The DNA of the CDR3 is TGTGCCAGCAGATACAGTTCCCTTCAATGGGAGCAGTTCTTC.

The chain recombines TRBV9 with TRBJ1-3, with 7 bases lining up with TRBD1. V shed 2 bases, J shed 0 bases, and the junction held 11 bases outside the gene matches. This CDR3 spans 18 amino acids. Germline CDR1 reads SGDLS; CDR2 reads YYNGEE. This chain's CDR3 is CASSVEGQTTSSGNTIYF. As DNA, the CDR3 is TGTGCCAGCAGCGTGGAGGGACAGACTACGTCCTCTGGAAACACCATATATTTT.

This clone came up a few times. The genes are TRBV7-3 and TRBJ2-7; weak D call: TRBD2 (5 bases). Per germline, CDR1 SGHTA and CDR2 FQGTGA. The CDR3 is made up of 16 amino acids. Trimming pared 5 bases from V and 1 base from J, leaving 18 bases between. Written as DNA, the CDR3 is TGTGCCAGCAGCCCCGGTCCGGGAAAAGAATCCTACGAGCAGTACTTC. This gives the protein CASSPGPGKESYEQYF.

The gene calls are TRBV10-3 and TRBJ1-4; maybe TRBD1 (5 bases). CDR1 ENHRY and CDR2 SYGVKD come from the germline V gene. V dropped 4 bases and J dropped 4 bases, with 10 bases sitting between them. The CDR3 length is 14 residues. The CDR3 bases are TGTGCCATCAGTGGGGACGGCCATAATGAAAAACTGTTTTTT. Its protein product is CAISGDGHNEKLFF.